Listed below are T cell receptor beta chains from one sample, sequenced in a study of T cell repertoires in cytomegalovirus infection. TCRdb used MiXCR to reprocess the reads, holding one entry per CDR3 protein. This sample has approximately 120,000 distinct CDR3 sequences, with under 30% found just once. Antigens of these TCRs are unknown. This specimen was CD8+ T cells from cultured PBMCs, taken from culture after CMV antigen stimulation. Every receptor here comes from a human donor in good health (CMV status not recorded). Some clones in this sample may be carry-over from other donors' samples. CDR3s include the opening cysteine and the closing phenylalanine or tryptophan. A D gene is named only where the DNA matches it firmly. Size is omitted from some rows. Given values are once, few, many or a class for expanded clones.

cdr3_nt	cdr3_aa	j_call	d_call	clone_size	v_call
TGTGCCTGGAGTATAGGGGCGTCAAACACTGAAGCTTTCTTT	CAWSIGASNTEAFF	TRBJ1-1	.	.	TRBV30
TGTGCCAGCAGCGAGTTCACCGGGGAGCTGTTTTTT	CASSEFTGELFF	TRBJ2-2	.	few	TRBV12-3/TRBV12-4
TGTGCCAGCAGCAGTCAAGGGACAGGGGGTAATTCACCCCTCCACTTT	CASSSQGTGGNSPLHF	TRBJ1-6	TRBD1	few	TRBV12-3/TRBV12-4
TGTGCCAGTAGCAAAGGGACAGGGGGCGTCTATGGCTACACCTTC	CASSKGTGGVYGYTF	TRBJ1-2	TRBD1	.	TRBV19
TGTGCCAGTAGTATGATGGGACAGGGGTCGAATGAGCAGTTCTTC	CASSMMGQGSNEQFF	TRBJ2-1	TRBD1	few	TRBV19
TGTGCCAGCAGTGACAAGGGACTGGATCAGCCCCAGCATTTT	CASSDKGLDQPQHF	TRBJ1-5	.	few	TRBV25-1
TGTGCCAGCAGTTTGATAGCGGGGGGGAACAATGAGCAGTTCTTC	CASSLIAGGNNEQFF	TRBJ2-1	TRBD2	few	TRBV12-3/TRBV12-4
TGTGCCAGCAGTTACGGGGGGGAGGTCGGTTCACCCCTCCACTTT	CASSYGGEVGSPLHF	TRBJ1-6	.	few	TRBV6-6
TGTGCCAGCAGCTGGACCACAGATTCCTACGAGCAGTACTTC	CASSWTTDSYEQYF	TRBJ2-7	.	.	TRBV7-2
TGTGCCAGCAGCTTGGGACTAGGGGCCTACGAGCAGTACTTC	CASSLGLGAYEQYF	TRBJ2-7	TRBD2	few	TRBV7-2
TGTGCCAGCAATTCGAAGGGCTCCTACAATGAGCAGTTCTTC	CASNSKGSYNEQFF	TRBJ2-1	.	.	TRBV12-3/TRBV12-4
TGTGCCAGCAGTTTCGGGGGGCCCGAGCAGTACTTC	CASSFGGPEQYF	TRBJ2-7	.	few	TRBV12-3/TRBV12-4
TGTGCCAGCAGTCTACTAGCGGGGGGAGATACGCAGTATTTT	CASSLLAGGDTQYF	TRBJ2-3	TRBD2	few	TRBV12-3/TRBV12-4
TGTGCCAGCAGCCCCCGGGACAGGGGTAATGAAGCTTTCTTT	CASSPRDRGNEAFF	TRBJ1-1	TRBD1	few	TRBV7-6
TGCAGTGCTAGAGCGGGACAGGGGGTTCTGCCGGGAATTTTTGGCAATGAGCAGTTCTTC	CSARAGQGVLPGIFGNEQFF	TRBJ2-1	TRBD1	few	TRBV20-1
TGTGCCAGTAGTGCGCTAGCGGTGAACTCCTACAATGAGCAGTTCTTC	CASSALAVNSYNEQFF	TRBJ2-1	TRBD2	.	TRBV19
TGTGCCAGCAGTCTCCTGGCCGGACAACAAGGTGGCTACACCTTC	CASSLLAGQQGGYTF	TRBJ1-2	.	.	TRBV27
TGTGCCAGCAGTTACCGGGACAAGGGAACAGATACGCAGTATTTT	CASSYRDKGTDTQYF	TRBJ2-3	.	many	TRBV7-9
TGCGCCAGCAGCTTCACAGGGTATCTGTTCTTC	CASSFTGYLFF	TRBJ2-1	.	few	TRBV5-1
TGTGCCACCAGCAGAGATACCGGCCAGGGGGCAGGGAATGAGCAGTTCTTC	CATSRDTGQGAGNEQFF	TRBJ2-1	TRBD1	.	TRBV15
TGTGCCAGCAGCAAGAGCACGGGGTACGAGCAGTTCTTC	CASSKSTGYEQFF	TRBJ2-1	.	.	TRBV28
TGTGCCAGCAGCCCCTATCTCGTGGGGGAGGTCTATGGCTACACCTTC	CASSPYLVGEVYGYTF	TRBJ1-2	.	.	TRBV3-1
TGTGCCAGCAGCCGGACAGGGGGTACATTGGAGGCTGAAGCTTTCTTT	CASSRTGGTLEAEAFF	TRBJ1-1	TRBD1	.	TRBV7-9
TGTGCCAGCTCACCCAGAGTGCTGGGGGACCTTAACACCGGGGAGCTGTTTTTT	CASSPRVLGDLNTGELFF	TRBJ2-2	.	few	TRBV18
TGTGCCAGCAGCTTAGCAGACAGCGAGAACTATGGCTACACCTTC	CASSLADSENYGYTF	TRBJ1-2	.	.	TRBV13